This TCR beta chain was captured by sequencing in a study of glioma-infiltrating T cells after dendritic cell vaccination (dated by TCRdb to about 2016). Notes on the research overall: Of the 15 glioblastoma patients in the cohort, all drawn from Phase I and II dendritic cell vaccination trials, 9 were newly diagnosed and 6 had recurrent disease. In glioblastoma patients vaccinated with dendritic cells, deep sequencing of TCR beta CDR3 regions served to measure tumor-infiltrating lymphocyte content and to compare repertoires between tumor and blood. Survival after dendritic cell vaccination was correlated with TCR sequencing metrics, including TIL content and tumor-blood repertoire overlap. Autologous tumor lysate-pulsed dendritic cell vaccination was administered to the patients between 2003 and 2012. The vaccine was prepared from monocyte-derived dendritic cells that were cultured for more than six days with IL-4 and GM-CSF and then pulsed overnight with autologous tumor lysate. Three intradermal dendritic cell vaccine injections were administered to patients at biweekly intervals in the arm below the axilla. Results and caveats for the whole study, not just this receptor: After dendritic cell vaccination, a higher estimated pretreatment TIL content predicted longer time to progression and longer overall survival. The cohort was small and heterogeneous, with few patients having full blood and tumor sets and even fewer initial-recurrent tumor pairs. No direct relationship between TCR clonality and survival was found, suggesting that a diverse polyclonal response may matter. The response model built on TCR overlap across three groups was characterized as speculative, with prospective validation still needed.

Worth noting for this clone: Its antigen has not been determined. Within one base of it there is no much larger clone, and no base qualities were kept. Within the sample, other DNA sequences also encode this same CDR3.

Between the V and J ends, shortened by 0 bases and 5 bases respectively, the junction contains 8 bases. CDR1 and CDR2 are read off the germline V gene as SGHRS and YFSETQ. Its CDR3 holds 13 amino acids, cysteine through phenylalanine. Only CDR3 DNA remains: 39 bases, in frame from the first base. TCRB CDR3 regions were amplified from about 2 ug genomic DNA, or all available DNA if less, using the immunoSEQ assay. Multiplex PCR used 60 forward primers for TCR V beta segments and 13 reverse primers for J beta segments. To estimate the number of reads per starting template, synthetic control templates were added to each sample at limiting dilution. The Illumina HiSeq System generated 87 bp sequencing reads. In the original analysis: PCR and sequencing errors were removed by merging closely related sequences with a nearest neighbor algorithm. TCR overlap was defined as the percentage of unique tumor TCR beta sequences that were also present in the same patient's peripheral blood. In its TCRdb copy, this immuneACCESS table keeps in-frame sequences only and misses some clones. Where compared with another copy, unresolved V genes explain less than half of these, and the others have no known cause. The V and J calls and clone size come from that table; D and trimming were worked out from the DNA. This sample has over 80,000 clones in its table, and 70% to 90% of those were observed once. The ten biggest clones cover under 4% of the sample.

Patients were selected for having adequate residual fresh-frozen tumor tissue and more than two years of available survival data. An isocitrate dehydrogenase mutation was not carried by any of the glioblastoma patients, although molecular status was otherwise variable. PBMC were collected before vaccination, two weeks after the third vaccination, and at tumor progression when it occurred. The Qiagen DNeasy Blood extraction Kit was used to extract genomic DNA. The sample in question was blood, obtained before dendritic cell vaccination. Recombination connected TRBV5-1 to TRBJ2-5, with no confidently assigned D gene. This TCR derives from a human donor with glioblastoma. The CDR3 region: CASSLGLQETQYF. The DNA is TGCGCCAGCAGCTTGGGCCTCCAGGAGACCCAGTACTTC. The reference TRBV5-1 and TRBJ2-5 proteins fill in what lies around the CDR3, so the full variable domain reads KAGVTQTPRYLIKTRGQQVTLSCSPISGHRSVSWYQQTPGQGLQFLFEYFSETQRNKGNFPGRFSGRQFSNSRSEMNVSTLELGDSALYLCASSLGLQETQYFGPGTRLLVL.